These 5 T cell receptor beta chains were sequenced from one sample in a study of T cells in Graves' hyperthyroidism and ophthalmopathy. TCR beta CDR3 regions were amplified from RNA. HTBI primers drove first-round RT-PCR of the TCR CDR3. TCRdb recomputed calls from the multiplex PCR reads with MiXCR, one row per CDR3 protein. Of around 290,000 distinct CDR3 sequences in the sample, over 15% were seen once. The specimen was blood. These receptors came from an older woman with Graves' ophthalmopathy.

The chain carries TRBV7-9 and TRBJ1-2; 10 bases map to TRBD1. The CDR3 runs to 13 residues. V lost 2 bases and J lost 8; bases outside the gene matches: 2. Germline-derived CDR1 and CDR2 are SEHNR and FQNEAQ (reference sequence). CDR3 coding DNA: TGTGCCAGCAGCTTATTGGGACAGGGGGGCTACACCTTC. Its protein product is CASSLLGQGGYTF.

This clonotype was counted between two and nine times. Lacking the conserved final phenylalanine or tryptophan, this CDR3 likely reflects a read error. The CDR3 DNA follows: TGTGCCAGCAGCTTATCAGGGGGCAGTTTCTCTGAAGCTTTCCTT. As protein: CASSLSGGSFSEAFL. J is TRBJ1-1 and V is TRBV7-9, with TRBD1 identical over 8 bases. CDR3 size: 15 residues. The germline CDR1 and CDR2 sequences are SEHNR and FQNEAQ (reference sequence). V lost 2 bases and J lost 6; bases outside the gene matches: 8.

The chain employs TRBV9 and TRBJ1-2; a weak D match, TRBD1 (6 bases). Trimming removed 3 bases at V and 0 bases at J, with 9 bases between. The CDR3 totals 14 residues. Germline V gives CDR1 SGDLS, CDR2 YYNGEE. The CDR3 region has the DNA TGTGCCAGCAGCGCACAGGGTACTAACTATGGCTACACCTTC. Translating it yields CASSAQGTNYGYTF.

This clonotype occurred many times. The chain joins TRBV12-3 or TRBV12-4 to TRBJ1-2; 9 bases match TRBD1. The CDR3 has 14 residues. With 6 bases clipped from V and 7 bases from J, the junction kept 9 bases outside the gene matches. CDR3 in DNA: TGTGCCAGCAGCCATAGGACAGGGGTGGTTGGCTACACCTTC. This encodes CASSHRTGVVGYTF.

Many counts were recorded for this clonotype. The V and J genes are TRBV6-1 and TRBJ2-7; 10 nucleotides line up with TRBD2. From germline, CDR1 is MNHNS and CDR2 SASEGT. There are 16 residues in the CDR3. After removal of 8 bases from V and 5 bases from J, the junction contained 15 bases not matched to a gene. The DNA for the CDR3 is TGTGCCAGCCGTTACAGTAACGGACTAGCGGACAACGAGCAGTACTTC. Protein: CASRYSNGLADNEQYF.